The rows below give T cell receptor beta chains drawn from one sample of a study of blood T cell repertoires in COVID-19. This table comes from immunoSEQ multiplex PCR, and its TCRdb copy is limited to in-frame clones, with some not included. The repertoire has fewer than 300,000 clones, about four fifths of them found once; the top ten carry about 5%. Sequencing was done on a sample of PBMCs or T cells enriched from blood (not recorded which). The source is a man aged 35 to 55 who had been exposed to COVID-19. Both conserved end residues are part of each CDR3. The D gene is left open where the match is weak. The size entry is marked missing in some rows and otherwise reads once, few, many or a size class.

CDR3 DNA	CDR3 protein	V gene	J gene	clone size	D gene
TGTGCCAGCAGCGTAGGCGGAGATACGCAGTATTTT	CASSVGGDTQYF	TRBV9	TRBJ2-3	.	.
TGTGCCAGCAGGCTCAAAAAAGAATCGGGGGGGGTTGGGACCCAGTACTTC	CASRLKKESGGVGTQYF	TRBV27	TRBJ2-5	.	TRBD2
TGTGCCAGCAGTTCGAGTGGTCAGCCCCAGCATTTT	CASSSSGQPQHF	TRBV12-3/TRBV12-4	TRBJ1-5	.	.
TGTGCCAGCAGTGGGCAAGAAGAGACCCAGTACTTC	CASSGQEETQYF	TRBV2	TRBJ2-5	.	.
TGTGCCAGCAGCTTAAGGACTAGCGATCAAGAGACCCAGTACTTC	CASSLRTSDQETQYF	TRBV11-2	TRBJ2-5	.	TRBD2
TGTGCCTTACAAAAAGACAGGGGGCAGTCTGAAAAACTGTTTTTT	CALQKDRGQSEKLFF	TRBV30	TRBJ1-4	few	TRBD1
TGTGCCTGGAGTGTAGTAACTACTATCGACAATGAGCAGTTCTTC	CAWSVVTTIDNEQFF	TRBV30	TRBJ2-1	.	.
TGTGCCAGCATCGACCCGGGACAGGGGATCGAGCAGTACTTC	CASIDPGQGIEQYF	TRBV7-8	TRBJ2-7	.	TRBD1
TGTGCCAGCAGCCAGGCCCCGACACCCTCCTACGAGCAGTACTTC	CASSQAPTPSYEQYF	TRBV5-6	TRBJ2-7	.	.
TGTGCCAGCAGCGAAGGGACTTTTTCCGAGCAGTACTTC	CASSEGTFSEQYF	TRBV9	TRBJ2-7	few	.
TGCAGTGCTAGTACAGGGGAAGGCGAAGCTTTCTTT	CSASTGEGEAFF	TRBV20-1	TRBJ1-1	few	TRBD1
TGTGCCAGCAGCTTAGCGGCAGGACAAAAAAAGCAGTACTTC	CASSLAAGQKKQYF	TRBV7-8	TRBJ2-7	.	.
TGTGCCAGCAGGCCTGGGACTGATAACACTGAAGCTTTCTTT	CASRPGTDNTEAFF	TRBV6-5	TRBJ1-1	.	.
TGTGCCTGGAGTGTACTGGGGACACCCCGCTCTGGGGCCAACGTCCTGACTTTC	CAWSVLGTPRSGANVLTF	TRBV30	TRBJ2-6	.	.
TGTGCCAGCAGTAAAACTGGACAGAGCGATGGCTACACCTTC	CASSKTGQSDGYTF	TRBV2	TRBJ1-2	once	.
TGTGCCAGCAGCCCCCTCACGAGCTCCTACAATGAGCAGTTCTTC	CASSPLTSSYNEQFF	TRBV14	TRBJ2-1	.	.
TGTGCCAGCAGCTCACAGGGGGCCTACGAGCAGTACTTC	CASSSQGAYEQYF	TRBV5-4	TRBJ2-7	few	TRBD1
TGCAGCGTTAGTTCCGGGGGTCGGCATGTGAACACTGAAGCTTTCTTT	CSVSSGGRHVNTEAFF	TRBV20-1	TRBJ1-1	.	.
TGTGCCAGCAGTGAGAGATACGAGCAGTACTTC	CASSERYEQYF	TRBV25-1	TRBJ2-7	few	.
TGTGCCTGGGGGGGACTGGAAATTTCAACCCTCCACTTT	CAWGGLEISTLHF	TRBV30	TRBJ1-6	.	.
TGTGCCTGGCGGGACAGGGGGGACAATGAGCAGTTCTTC	CAWRDRGDNEQFF	TRBV30	TRBJ2-1	.	TRBD1
TGTGCCAGCAGCTTAGAGGGGCCGCCCCAGCATTTT	CASSLEGPPQHF	TRBV7-9	TRBJ1-5	few	.
TGTGCCAGCAACCCCGGGGAAGGGGCCAACGTCCTGACTTTC	CASNPGEGANVLTF	TRBV6-1	TRBJ2-6	.	.
TGTGCCAGCGGAAGGAAGGGGACTGAAGCTTTCTTT	CASGRKGTEAFF	TRBV6-6	TRBJ1-1	once	.
TGCAGCGTTGAATCGGGAGCAGGTGGGGCCAACGTCCTGACTTTC	CSVESGAGGANVLTF	TRBV29-1	TRBJ2-6	.	.
TGTGCCAGCAGCAGGACTACCGGCTACAATGAGCAGTTCTTC	CASSRTTGYNEQFF	TRBV7-9	TRBJ2-1	.	.
TGTGCCAGCAGCTTATTAGGACAGGGATCGACTGAAGCTTTCTTT	CASSLLGQGSTEAFF	TRBV7-3	TRBJ1-1	.	TRBD1
TGTGCCAGCGGACAGGGAGGGTATGGCTACACCTTC	CASGQGGYGYTF	TRBV2	TRBJ1-2	.	TRBD1
TGTGCCAGGGGGGGGAGCGTGGGCCCCGGGGAGCTGTTTTTT	CARGGSVGPGELFF	TRBV2	TRBJ2-2	.	TRBD2
TGTGCCAGCAGCCCTCATAGCGGGAGCTTCTACGAGCAGTACTTC	CASSPHSGSFYEQYF	TRBV14	TRBJ2-7	once	TRBD2
TGTGCCAGCAGCTCAGGGACAGGGAGGGAGCAGCCCCAGCATTTT	CASSSGTGREQPQHF	TRBV7-9	TRBJ1-5	.	TRBD1
TGTGCCAGCCGGACATCATGGAGTGAGGGCTACACCTTC	CASRTSWSEGYTF	TRBV28	TRBJ1-2	.	.
TGTGCCAGCAGCCAAGCGGCAGGGGGCCCTCAGCCCCAGCATTTT	CASSQAAGGPQPQHF	TRBV4-2	TRBJ1-5	.	TRBD1
TGCGCCAGCAGCTTGGGGGGCAGGGTGGATGAAAAACTGTTTTTT	CASSLGGRVDEKLFF	TRBV5-1	TRBJ1-4	.	.
TGTGCCTGGATGGGGGGGGAGAGGGCTTTCTTT	CAWMGGERAFF	TRBV30	TRBJ1-1	.	.
TGTGCCAGCAGCCAATCCCCCCTTATAGATGAAGCTTTCTTT	CASSQSPLIDEAFF	TRBV5-4	TRBJ1-1	.	.
TGTGCCATCAGTGAGTTGACGACAGTCTACGAGCAGTACTTC	CAISELTTVYEQYF	TRBV10-3	TRBJ2-7	.	.
TGTGCCAGCAGCTTTGGACAGGGGACGGTATACGGCTACACCTTC	CASSFGQGTVYGYTF	TRBV7-9	TRBJ1-2	.	TRBD1
TGTGCCAGTAACGCGGGACAGACCAATCAGCCCCAGCATTTT	CASNAGQTNQPQHF	TRBV19	TRBJ1-5	.	TRBD1
TGCGCCAGCAGCTTGGGGGCTAGCGGATCTCAAGAGACCCAGTACTTC	CASSLGASGSQETQYF	TRBV5-1	TRBJ2-5	few	TRBD2
TGTGCCAGCAGTCCTAGCGAGGGCTACGAGCAGTACTTC	CASSPSEGYEQYF	TRBV12-3/TRBV12-4	TRBJ2-7	few	.
TGTGCCAGCACCAAGTGGGCCCCAGATACGCAGTATTTT	CASTKWAPDTQYF	TRBV7-9	TRBJ2-3	.	.
TGTGCCAGCAGCTTAGAGGTCGCGGATACGCAGTATTTT	CASSLEVADTQYF	TRBV11-3	TRBJ2-3	.	.
TGTGCCAGCAGTTTAAGGAAAAGGGGTCAAGAAAAACTGTTTTTT	CASSLRKRGQEKLFF	TRBV27	TRBJ1-4	.	.
TGTGCCAGCAGGCCCAGCGGAAGCTCCTATAATTCACCCCTCCACTTT	CASRPSGSSYNSPLHF	TRBV28	TRBJ1-6	.	.
TGCGCCAGCAGCTTGGGGCCCCGGGGGGTCGGGGCTGAAGCTTTCTTT	CASSLGPRGVGAEAFF	TRBV5-1	TRBJ1-1	.	.
TGTGCCAGCAGCCAAGAGAACAGGAATGAGCAGTTCTTC	CASSQENRNEQFF	TRBV3-1/TRBV3-2	TRBJ2-1	few	.
TGTGCCAGCAGCTTCCTTCACAGGGGGAATGAGCAGTTCTTC	CASSFLHRGNEQFF	TRBV11-2	TRBJ2-1	.	TRBD1
TGTGCCACCAGCAGATCGCGGGATCACGAGCAGTACTTC	CATSRSRDHEQYF	TRBV15	TRBJ2-7	.	.
TGTGCCAGCAGTTATGTGGGACTAGCGGTAATGACCTACAATGAGCAGTTCTTC	CASSYVGLAVMTYNEQFF	TRBV6-2/TRBV6-3	TRBJ2-1	.	TRBD2
TGTGCCAGCAGTTACCCCGGTACCAATCAGCCCCAGCATTTT	CASSYPGTNQPQHF	TRBV6-2/TRBV6-3	TRBJ1-5	.	.